These T cell receptor beta chains were read from a single sample in a study of human T cells and chemical hapten exposure. Via MiXCR, TCRdb re-called the RACE reads, giving one row per CDR3 protein. In the table there are 95,000 to 150,000 distinct CDR3 sequences, roughly 13% of which are singletons. Sequences were derived from whole blood, sampled in connection with sensitization to the hapten diphenylcyclopropenone (DPC). The source of these receptors is a man between 18 and 35 years old with alopecia areata. Some clones in this sample may be carry-over from other donors' samples. The conserved cysteine and the conserved F or W are not part of the CDR3 here. D genes are given only for firm matches. Only part of the rows carry a size: once, few, many, or a class if the clone is expanded.

D	size	J	V	CDR3
NA	many	TRBJ1-5	TRBV19	ASRRGNQPQH
TRBD2	NA	TRBJ2-1	TRBV29-1	SASLAGLYNEQF
NA	NA	TRBJ1-3	TRBV7-2	ASSPKDPGGNTIY
NA	few	TRBJ2-2	TRBV28	ASNLGGLGELF
NA	NA	TRBJ1-6	TRBV4-3	ASRPTTEGNSPLH
TRBD1	NA	TRBJ1-5	TRBV29-1	SVEDDCDRGSNQPQH
TRBD1	few	TRBJ1-5	TRBV2	ASSPEQGAQPQH
NA	NA	TRBJ2-3	TRBV29-1	SPSGGADTQY
NA	NA	TRBJ2-3	TRBV7-2	ASSAYPRDTDTQY
NA	NA	TRBJ2-2	TRBV6-5	ASSYVRGNTGELF
TRBD2	few	TRBJ2-1	TRBV12-3/TRBV12-4	ASSFLWERESSYNEQF
NA	NA	TRBJ2-7	TRBV28	ASRQTVPPYEQY
NA	once	TRBJ1-5	TRBV27	ASSPQGYQPQH
NA	NA	TRBJ1-5	TRBV20-1	SARLGGNSNQPQH
NA	NA	TRBJ2-3	TRBV9	ASSVGKFTDTQY
NA	NA	TRBJ2-5	TRBV27	ASSLFFRGETQY
NA	few	TRBJ2-1	TRBV28	ASSVVWGTHNEQF
NA	many	TRBJ2-3	TRBV6-2/TRBV6-3	ASSYSTSTDTQY
NA	few	TRBJ1-1	TRBV5-4	ASSPGGGASTEAF
NA	NA	TRBJ2-6	TRBV14	ASSQGPRGWANVLT
NA	NA	TRBJ1-1	TRBV6-5	ASSLPGHPGTEAF
TRBD2	NA	TRBJ2-1	TRBV5-1	ASSLAGGLNEQF
NA	few	TRBJ1-1	TRBV7-3	ATGGRNTEAF
NA	few	TRBJ2-7	TRBV20-1	SASRDLTNEQY
TRBD2	NA	TRBJ2-3	TRBV20-1	SARWLAGGHTDTQY
NA	NA	TRBJ1-1	TRBV7-3	ASSSLREGTEAF
TRBD1	NA	TRBJ2-3	TRBV24-1	ATSDPAGTGSTDTQY
NA	NA	TRBJ2-3	TRBV29-1	SVAQGTDTQY
TRBD1	NA	TRBJ2-5	TRBV2	ASSAAGTVQETQY
NA	NA	TRBJ1-1	TRBV18	ASSPPGASHLMNTEAF
NA	many	TRBJ2-1	TRBV10-3	ATRTRHNEQF
NA	few	TRBJ2-4	TRBV4-3	ASSQDPGRNIQY
NA	few	TRBJ2-3	TRBV28	ASSLPALRGTDTQY
NA	many	TRBJ2-5	TRBV5-1	ASSLGQFSRQETQY
TRBD2	few	TRBJ2-1	TRBV7-3	ASSPALSGGPSYNEQF
TRBD2	NA	TRBJ2-2	TRBV7-6	ASSDRGTSGGRNTGELF
TRBD1	many	TRBJ2-3	TRBV6-5	ASSYEQGWTDTQY
NA	few	TRBJ2-7	TRBV7-9	ASRGGNYEQY
NA	NA	TRBJ1-2	TRBV6-2/TRBV6-3	ASSDGPDYGYT
NA	NA	TRBJ1-4	TRBV7-6	ASSLFPGRGANEKLF
TRBD2	few	TRBJ2-5	TRBV7-6	ASSSLAGGRVETQY
TRBD1	few	TRBJ1-1	TRBV7-2	ASSLEGATGVRNTEAF
NA	NA	TRBJ2-2	TRBV4-3	ASSHKQGGELF
NA	NA	TRBJ1-5	TRBV28	ASSVLNQPQH
NA	NA	TRBJ1-1	TRBV6-2/TRBV6-3	ASSYPLETMNTEAF
NA	few	TRBJ2-7	TRBV20-1	SAGPTTTYEQY